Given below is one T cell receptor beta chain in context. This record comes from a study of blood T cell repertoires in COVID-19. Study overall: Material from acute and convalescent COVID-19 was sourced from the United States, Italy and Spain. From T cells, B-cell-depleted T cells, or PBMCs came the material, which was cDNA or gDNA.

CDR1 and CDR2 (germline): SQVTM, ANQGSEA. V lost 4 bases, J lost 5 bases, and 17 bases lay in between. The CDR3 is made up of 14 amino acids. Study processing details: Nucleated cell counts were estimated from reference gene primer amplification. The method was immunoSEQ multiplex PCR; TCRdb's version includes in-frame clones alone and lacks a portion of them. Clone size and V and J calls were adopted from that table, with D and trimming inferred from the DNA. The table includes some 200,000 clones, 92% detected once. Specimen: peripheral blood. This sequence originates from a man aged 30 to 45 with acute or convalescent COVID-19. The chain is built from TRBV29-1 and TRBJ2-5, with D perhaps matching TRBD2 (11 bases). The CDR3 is CSVGLAGQGETQYF. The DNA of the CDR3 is TGCAGCGTTGGACTAGCGGGACAGGGGGAGACCCAGTACTTC.